This TCR beta chain emerged from a study of T cell changes during pregnancy in multiple sclerosis. This clone was found once. The assay was immunoSEQ multiplex PCR, and TCRdb's table has in-frame clones only and misses some. The sample carries about 98,000 clones, just over 90% recorded once. The ends lost 8 bases at V and 4 bases at J; junction bases unmatched: 5. The CDR3 length is 13 residues. Looked up from germline, CDR1 is MNHEY and CDR2 is SMNVEV (reference sequence). The specimen comprised peripheral blood, sampled after pregnancy. This sequence was found in a female donor in good health, enrolled as a control in a pregnancy study. The rearrangement uses TRBV27 and TRBJ1-5, with TRBD1 matching over 7 bases. As DNA, the CDR3 is TGTGCCAGCGGGACAGCGTCAAATCAGCCCCAGCATTTT. The encoded protein is CASGTASNQPQHF.